This T cell receptor beta chain stems from a study of blood T cell repertoires in COVID-19. Per the original data handling: Counts of nucleated cells, estimated from reference gene primer amplification, were obtained. Using immunoSEQ multiplex PCR, the repertoire was profiled, and TCRdb retains in-frame clones only, with some absent. That table gives V, J and clone size, and the DNA gave D and trimming. The sample includes 75,000 to 95,000 clones, about 87% of them seen just once. The CDR3 contains 13 residues. The germline V gene has CDR1 SGHTA and CDR2 FQGTGA. Trimming shortened V by 4 bases and J by 5 bases, and 11 bases separated the two germline ends.

Sequencing was carried out using peripheral blood. The TCR comes from a man aged 45-65 years with active COVID-19. This chain uses TRBV7-3 with TRBJ1-2; D is possibly TRBD1 (6 bases). The CDR3 loop reads CASSSRTVYGYTF. The CDR3 bases are TGTGCCAGCAGCTCGAGGACAGTATATGGCTACACCTTC.